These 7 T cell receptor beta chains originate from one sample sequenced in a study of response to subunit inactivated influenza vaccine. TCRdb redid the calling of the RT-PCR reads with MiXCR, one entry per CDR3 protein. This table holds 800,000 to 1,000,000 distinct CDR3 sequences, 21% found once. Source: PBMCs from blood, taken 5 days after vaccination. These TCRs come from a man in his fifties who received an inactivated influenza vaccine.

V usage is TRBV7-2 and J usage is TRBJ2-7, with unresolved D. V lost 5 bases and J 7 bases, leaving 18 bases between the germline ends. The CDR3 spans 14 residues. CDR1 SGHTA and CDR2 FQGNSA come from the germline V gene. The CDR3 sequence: CASSEGRVAVEQYF. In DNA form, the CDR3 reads TGTGCCAGCAGCGAAGGTAGAGTAGCCGTAGAGCAGTACTTC.

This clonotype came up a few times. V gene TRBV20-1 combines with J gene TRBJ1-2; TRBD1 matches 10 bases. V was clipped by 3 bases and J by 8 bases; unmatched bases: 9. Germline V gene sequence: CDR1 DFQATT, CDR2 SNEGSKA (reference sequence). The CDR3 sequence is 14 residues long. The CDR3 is CSARGTRDRGGYTF. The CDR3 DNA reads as TGCAGTGCTAGGGGTACGCGGGACAGGGGAGGCTACACCTTC.

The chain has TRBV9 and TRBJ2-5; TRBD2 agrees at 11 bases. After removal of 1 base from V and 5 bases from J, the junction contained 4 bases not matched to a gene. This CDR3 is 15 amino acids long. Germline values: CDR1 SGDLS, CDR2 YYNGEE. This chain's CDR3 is CASSVTSGGWETQYF. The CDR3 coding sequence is TGTGCCAGCAGCGTAACTAGCGGGGGTTGGGAGACCCAGTACTTC. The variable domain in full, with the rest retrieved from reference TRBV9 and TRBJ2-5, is DSGVTQTPKHLITATGQRVTLRCSPRSGDLSVYWYQQSLDQGLQFLIQYYNGEERAKGNILERFSAQQFPDLHSELNLSSLELGDSALYFCASSVTSGGWETQYFGPGTRLLVL.

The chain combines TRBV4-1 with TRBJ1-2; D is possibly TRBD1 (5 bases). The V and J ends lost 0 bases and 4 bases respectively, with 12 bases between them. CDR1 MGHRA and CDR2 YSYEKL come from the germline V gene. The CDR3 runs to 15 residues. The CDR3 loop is CASSQEGRATYGYTF. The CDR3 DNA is TGCGCCAGCAGCCAAGAGGGCAGGGCCACCTATGGCTACACCTTC.

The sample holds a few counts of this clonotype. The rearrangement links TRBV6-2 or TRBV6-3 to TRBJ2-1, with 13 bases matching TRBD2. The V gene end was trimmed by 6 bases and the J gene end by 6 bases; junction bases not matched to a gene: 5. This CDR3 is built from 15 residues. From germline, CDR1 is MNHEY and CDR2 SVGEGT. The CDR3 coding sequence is TGTGCCAGCAGCAAACTAGCGGGAGGGGTCAATGAGCAGTTCTTC. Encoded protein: CASSKLAGGVNEQFF.

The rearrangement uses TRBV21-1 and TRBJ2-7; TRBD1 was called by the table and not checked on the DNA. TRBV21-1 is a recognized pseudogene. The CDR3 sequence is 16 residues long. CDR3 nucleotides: TGTGCCAGCAGCAAAGGCGGCCAGGGGATGGCCTACGAGCAGTACTTC. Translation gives CASSKGGQGMAYEQYF.

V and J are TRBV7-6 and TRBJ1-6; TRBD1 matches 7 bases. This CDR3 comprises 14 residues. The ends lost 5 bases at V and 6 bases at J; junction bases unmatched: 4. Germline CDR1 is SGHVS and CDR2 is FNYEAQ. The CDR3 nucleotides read TGTGCCAGCAGCGTAGACAGGGCTAATTCACCCCTCCACTTT. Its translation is CASSVDRANSPLHF.